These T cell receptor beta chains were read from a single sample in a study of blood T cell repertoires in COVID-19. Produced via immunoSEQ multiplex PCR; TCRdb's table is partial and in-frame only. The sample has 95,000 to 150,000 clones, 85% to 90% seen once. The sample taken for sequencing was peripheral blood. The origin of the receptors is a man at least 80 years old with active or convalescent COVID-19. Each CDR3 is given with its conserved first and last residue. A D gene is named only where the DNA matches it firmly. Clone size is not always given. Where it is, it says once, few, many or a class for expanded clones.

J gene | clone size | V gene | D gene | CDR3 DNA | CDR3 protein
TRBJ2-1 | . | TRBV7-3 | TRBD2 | TGTGCCAGCAGCCAGGGACTAGCGGGAGCCTATGAGCAGTTCTTC | CASSQGLAGAYEQFF
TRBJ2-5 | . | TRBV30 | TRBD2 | TGTGCCTGGAGTCAGCGGGGGGGCCGAGAGACCCAGTACTTC | CAWSQRGGRETQYF
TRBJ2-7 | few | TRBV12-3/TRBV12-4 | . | TGTGCCAGCGGCCACGAGGGTGGCGAGCAGTACTTC | CASGHEGGEQYF
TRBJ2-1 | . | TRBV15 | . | TGTGCCACCGCAGATCTTGACGGGAGCTCCTACAATGAGCAGTTCTTC | CATADLDGSSYNEQFF
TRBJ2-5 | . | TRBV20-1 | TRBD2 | TGCAGTGCTAGTCCAGCGGGGGGGCGACGGACCCAGTACTTC | CSASPAGGRRTQYF
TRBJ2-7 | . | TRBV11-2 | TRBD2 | TGTGCCAGCAGCTTAGGGACTAGCGGGACTGGCGAGCAGTACTTC | CASSLGTSGTGEQYF
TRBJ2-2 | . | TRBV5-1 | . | TGCGCCAGCAGCCGAGGAGGGGCGAACACCGGGGAGCTGTTTTTT | CASSRGGANTGELFF
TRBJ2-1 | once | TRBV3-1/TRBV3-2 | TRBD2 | TGTGCCAGCAGCCAATATGTGGGACTAGCGGAGATCTACAATGAGCAGTTCTTC | CASSQYVGLAEIYNEQFF
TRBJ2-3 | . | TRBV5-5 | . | TGTGCCAGCAGCCCTCGTACAGATACGCAGTATTTT | CASSPRTDTQYF
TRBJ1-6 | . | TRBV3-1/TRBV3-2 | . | TGTGCCAGCAGCCAAGCAAGGGGCTCCGGGGGGAATTCACCCCTCCACTTT | CASSQARGSGGNSPLHF
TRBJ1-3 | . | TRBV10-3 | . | TGTGCCACCGATGGAGGTGCCTCTGGAAACACCATATATTTT | CATDGGASGNTIYF
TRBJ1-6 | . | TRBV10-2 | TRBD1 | TGCGCCAGCAGTGAGTCAGGGACAGCCTATAATTCACCCCTCCACTTT | CASSESGTAYNSPLHF
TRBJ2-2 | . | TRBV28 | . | TGTGCCAGCAGTTTATTGCCGACAGAGTACACCGGGGAGCTGTTTTTT | CASSLLPTEYTGELFF
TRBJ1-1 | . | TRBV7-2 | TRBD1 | TGTGCCAGCAGCTTTAGCCCGGGGACAGGGGGTACTGAAGCTTTCTTT | CASSFSPGTGGTEAFF
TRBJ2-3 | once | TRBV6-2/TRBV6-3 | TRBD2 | TGTGCCAGCAGTCTCAGCGGGGGGAGCACAGATACGCAGTATTTT | CASSLSGGSTDTQYF
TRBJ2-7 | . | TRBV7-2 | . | TGTGCCAGCAGCCCGGGTTTCTCCTACGAGCAGTACTTC | CASSPGFSYEQYF
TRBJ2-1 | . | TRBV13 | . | TGTGCCAGCAGCTTATCCTGGCGGGGCAATGAGCAGTTCTTC | CASSLSWRGNEQFF
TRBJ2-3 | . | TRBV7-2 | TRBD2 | TGTGCCAGCAGCACCGTAGCGGGAGGGTCTAGCACAGATACGCAGTATTTT | CASSTVAGGSSTDTQYF
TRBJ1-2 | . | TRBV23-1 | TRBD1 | TGCGCCAGCAGTCAATCCCCGGACAGGGATGGCTACACCTTC | CASSQSPDRDGYTF
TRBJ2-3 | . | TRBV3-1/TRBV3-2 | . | TGTGCCAGCAGCCAAAGACATGTAGATACGCAGTATTTT | CASSQRHVDTQYF
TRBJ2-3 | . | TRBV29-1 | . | TGCAGCGTTACGACAGGTGGGGAAGATACGCAGTATTTT | CSVTTGGEDTQYF
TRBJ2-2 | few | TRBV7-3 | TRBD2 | TGTGCCAGCAGCAGGGGACTAGCGGGAGCCACCGGGGAGCTGTTTTTT | CASSRGLAGATGELFF